This entry features one TCR beta chain sequence. The CDR3 has 16 amino acids. Per germline, CDR1 MNHNY and CDR2 SVGAGI (reference sequence). J lost 0 bases, V lost 0 bases, and 5 bases had no gene match. This entry belongs to a study of CD8 T cells in Susac syndrome. Study at large: Susac syndrome patients were untreated, on corticosteroids with some adding intravenous immunoglobulin, or on intravenous immunoglobulin only.

Reverse transcription of roughly 0.45 to 1 ug RNA was performed with random hexamers. Amplification of TCR beta CDR3 by immunoSEQ multiplex PCR spanned 54 Vbeta and 13 Jbeta. In TCRdb, the immunoSEQ multiplex PCR reads were re-called with MiXCR into one record per CDR3 protein. This table holds about 120,000 distinct CDR3 sequences, roughly 94% found once. TCR beta from blood CD8+ and CD4+ T cells was sequenced. This chain uses TRBV6-6 with TRBJ2-7; the match to TRBD1 covers 7 bases. The receptor comes from a human donor with Susac syndrome. The specimen was CD8+ T cells from PBMCs. The CDR3 coding sequence is TGTGCCAGCAGTTACTCCTTGACAGGGAGCTCCTACGAGCAGTACTTC. Amino acids: CASSYSLTGSSYEQYF.